This T cell receptor beta chain comes out of a study of beta chain features in type 1 diabetes. For the study at large: Sorted cells, roughly 100,000,000 in number, were examined across all samples.

The study reverse transcribed the entire isolated RNA, so it sequenced expressed TCRB transcripts. Generated by immunoSEQ multiplex PCR, the TCRdb table keeps only in-frame clones and is missing some. The repertoire consists of over 150,000 clones, with around 8.5% occurring once and the leading ten covering 0.55% to 0.65%. CDR1 and CDR2 from the germline V gene are LNHDA and SQIVND (reference sequence). With 7 bases clipped from V and 3 bases from J, the junction kept 4 bases outside the gene matches. The CDR3 has 14 amino acids. The sequenced sample was central memory CD4+ T cells from blood. This rearrangement joins TRBV19 to TRBJ1-5; 9 nucleotides align to TRBD1. This sequence was found in a man younger than 35 in good health. This CDR3 reads CASTTGGNNQPQHF. CDR3 DNA sequence: TGTGCCAGTACGACAGGGGGGAACAATCAGCCCCAGCATTTT.